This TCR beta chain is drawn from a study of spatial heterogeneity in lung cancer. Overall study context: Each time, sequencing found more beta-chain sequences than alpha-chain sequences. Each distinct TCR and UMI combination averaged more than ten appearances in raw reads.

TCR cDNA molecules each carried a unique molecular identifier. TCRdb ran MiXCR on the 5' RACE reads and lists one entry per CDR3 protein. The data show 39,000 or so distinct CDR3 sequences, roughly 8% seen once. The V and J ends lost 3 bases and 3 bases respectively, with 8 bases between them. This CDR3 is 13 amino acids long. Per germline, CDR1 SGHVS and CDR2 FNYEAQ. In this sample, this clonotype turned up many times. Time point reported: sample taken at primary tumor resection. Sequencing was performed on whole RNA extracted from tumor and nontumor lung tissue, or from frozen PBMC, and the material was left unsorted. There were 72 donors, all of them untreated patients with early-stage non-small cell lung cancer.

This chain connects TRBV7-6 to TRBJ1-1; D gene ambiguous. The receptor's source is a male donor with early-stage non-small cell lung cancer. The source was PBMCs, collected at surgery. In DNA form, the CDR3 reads TGTGCCAGCAGCTTCCAGTCTTACACTGAAGCTTTCTTT. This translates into CASSFQSYTEAFF.